Sequencing of this T cell receptor (beta chain) was carried out in a study of T-cell reconstitution after alpha-beta-depleted transplantation in children. Whole-study findings and limits: The origin of alpha-beta T cells about two months after transplant was reportedly several hundred expanded graft clones.

V shed 6 bases and J 4 bases; nucleotides not matched to a gene: 6. The CDR3 sequence is 14 residues long. Preparation of the TCRbeta library was carried out with unique molecular identifiers. In TCRdb, the PCR reads were re-called with MiXCR into one record per CDR3 protein. The sample holds 700,000 to 850,000 distinct CDR3 sequences, around 17% seen once. This clonotype was detected many times. Its antigen is currently unknown. This clonotype originated in a male patient between 10 and 17 years old who had a stem cell transplant for acute lymphoblastic leukemia, so the T cells may come from the graft donor. The sample here was PBMCs, mostly from graft donor cells, taken 360 days after TCRalphabeta/CD19-depleted stem cell transplant. J is TRBJ2-5 and V is TRBV12-3 or TRBV12-4; 9 bases are shared with TRBD1. The CDR3 DNA reads TGTGCCAGCAGCCCACAGACAGGGGGAGAGACCCAGTACTTC. Encoded protein: CASSPQTGGETQYF.